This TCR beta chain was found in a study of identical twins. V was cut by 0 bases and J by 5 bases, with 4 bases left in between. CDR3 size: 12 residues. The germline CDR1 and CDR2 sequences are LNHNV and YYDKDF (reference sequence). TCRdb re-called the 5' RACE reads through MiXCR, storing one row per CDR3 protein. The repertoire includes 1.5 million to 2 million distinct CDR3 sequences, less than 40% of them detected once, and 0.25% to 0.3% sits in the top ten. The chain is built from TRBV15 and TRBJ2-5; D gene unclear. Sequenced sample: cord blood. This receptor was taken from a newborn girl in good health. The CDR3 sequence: CATSRDWETQYF. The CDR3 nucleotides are TGTGCCACCAGCAGAGATTGGGAGACCCAGTACTTC.